This T cell receptor (beta chain) was obtained from a study of blood T cell repertoires in COVID-19 (dated by TCRdb to 2020 to 2021). A note on the overall study: Samples from collaborators originated in the United States, Italy and Spain and spanned both the acute and convalescent phases of COVID-19. The material from the prospective study consisted of cDNA or gDNA derived from T cells, B-cell-depleted T cells, or PBMCs. Deeply sampled blood TCRbeta repertoires from subjects exposed to, actively infected with, or recovered from COVID-19 were included in the dataset. The repertoires were released in a freely available public database meant as a resource for research on the immune response to SARS-CoV-2. Samples were obtained from the ongoing ImmuneRACE study (first 160 participants) and from about 1,300 subjects provided by 6 global collaborators. The sample metadata nearly always contained a de-identified subject ID, COVID-19 status, age in years and sex. Where available, HLA class I and class II types were taken from metadata supplied by the sample provider and were not determined by assay-based typing. Beyond this particular receptor, the publication reports: The amount of clinical and demographic metadata varied by source and participant and was provided uncurated.

In the prospective study, participants were roughly 18 to 90 years old, resided in about 25 geographic areas of the United States, and were enrolled through a virtual design. To assign participants to cohorts, the prospective study relied on clinical history that participants themselves reported in a screening survey and a study questionnaire. Recovered participants in ImmuneRACE Cohort 3 were defined by two consecutive negative NP/OP PCR tests, clearance by a healthcare professional, or resolution of symptoms. In the prospective study, whole blood, serum and a nasopharyngeal or oropharyngeal swab were collected from each participant by mobile phlebotomists. Participants in the prospective study had the option to provide additional blood draws and questionnaires over an approximately two-month period. Prospective study blood samples were shipped either frozen or at room temperature before DNA extraction.

With respect to this clone: Its binding antigen is unknown. No much larger clone exists at a distance of one base, and base qualities are not known.

Taken from cysteine to phenylalanine, the CDR3 has 15 residues. The CDR3 DNA has 45 bases and is translated from base 1. Trimming takes 2 bases off V and 0 bases off J; junction bases not matched to a gene: 5. In the germline V gene, CDR1 corresponds to SGDLS and CDR2 to YYNGEE. TCRbeta CDR3 regions were amplified from genomic DNA by means of the immunoSEQ Assay, a bias-controlled multiplex PCR. The paper's data handling went like this. Nucleated cell counts per sample were estimated from amplification of reference gene primers within the assay. To quantify the absolute abundance of each unique TCRbeta CDR3 rearrangement, sequence reads were collapsed and filtered. For each sample, productive Simpson clonality was calculated as the square root of Simpson's diversity index across productive rearrangements. TCRdb limited this immuneACCESS table to in-frame rearrangements with V and J called. A share of clones is missing; checked studies link under half to unresolved V genes, and the rest is unexplained. V, J and clone size reflect that table, while D and trimming were determined from the DNA. Present in this sample are 330,000 or so clones, more than 85% of which were seen just once. Of the sample, under 20% is held by the ten largest clones.

Sequencing was performed on PBMCs or T cells enriched from blood (not recorded which). The rearrangement combines TRBV9 with TRBJ2-7, with 7 middle bases fitting TRBD2. This receptor was identified in a young woman who had recovered from COVID-19. The encoded CDR3 is CASSVATSLSYEQYF. The sequenced DNA is TGTGCCAGCAGCGTGGCGACTAGCCTCTCCTACGAGCAGTACTTC.